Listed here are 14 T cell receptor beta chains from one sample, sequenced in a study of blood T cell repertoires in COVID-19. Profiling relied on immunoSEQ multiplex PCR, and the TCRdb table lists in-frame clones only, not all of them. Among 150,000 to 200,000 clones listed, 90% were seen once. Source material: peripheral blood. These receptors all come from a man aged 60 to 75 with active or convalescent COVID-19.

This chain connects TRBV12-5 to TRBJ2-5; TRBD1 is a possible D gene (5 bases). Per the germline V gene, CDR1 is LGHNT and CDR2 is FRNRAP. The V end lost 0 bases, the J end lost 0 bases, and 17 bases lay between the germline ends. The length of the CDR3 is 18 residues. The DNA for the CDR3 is TGTGCTAGTGGTTTGGTAAGGGGCAGTCTAAAGTACCAAGAGACCCAGTACTTC. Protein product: CASGLVRGSLKYQETQYF.

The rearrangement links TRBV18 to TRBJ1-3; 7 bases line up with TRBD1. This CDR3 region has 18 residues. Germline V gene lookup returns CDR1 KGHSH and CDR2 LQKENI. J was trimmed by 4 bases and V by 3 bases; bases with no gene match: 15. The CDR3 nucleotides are TGTGCCAGCTCACCCCGATCCCTCATCCCGGGACAGGGAAACACCATATATTTT. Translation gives CASSPRSLIPGQGNTIYF.

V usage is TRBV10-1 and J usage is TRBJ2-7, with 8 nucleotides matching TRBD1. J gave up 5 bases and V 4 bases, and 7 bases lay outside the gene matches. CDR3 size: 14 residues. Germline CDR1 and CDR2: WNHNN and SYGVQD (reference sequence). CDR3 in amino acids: CASSGADRVNEQYF. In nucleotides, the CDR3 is TGCGCCAGCAGTGGGGCGGACAGGGTTAACGAGCAGTACTTC.

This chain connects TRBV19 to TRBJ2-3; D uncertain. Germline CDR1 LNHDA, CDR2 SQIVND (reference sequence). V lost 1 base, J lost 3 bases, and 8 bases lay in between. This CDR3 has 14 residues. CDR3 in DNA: TGTGCCAGTAGTATAGGTCAGAAGACAGATACGCAGTATTTT. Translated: CASSIGQKTDTQYF.

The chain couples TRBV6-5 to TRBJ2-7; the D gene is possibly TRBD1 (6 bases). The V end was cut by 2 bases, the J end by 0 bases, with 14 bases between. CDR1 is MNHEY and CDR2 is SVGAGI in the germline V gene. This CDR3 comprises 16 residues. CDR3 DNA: TGTGCCAGCAGTTACACCGGGACAATGAGCTCCTACGAGCAGTACTTC. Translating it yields CASSYTGTMSSYEQYF.

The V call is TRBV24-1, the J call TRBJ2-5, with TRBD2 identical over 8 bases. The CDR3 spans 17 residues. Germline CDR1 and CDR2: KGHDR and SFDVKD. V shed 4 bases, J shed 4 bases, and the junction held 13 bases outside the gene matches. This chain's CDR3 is CATSDPLTSGGVETQYF. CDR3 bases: TGTGCCACCAGTGACCCCCTTACTAGCGGTGGGGTAGAGACCCAGTACTTC.

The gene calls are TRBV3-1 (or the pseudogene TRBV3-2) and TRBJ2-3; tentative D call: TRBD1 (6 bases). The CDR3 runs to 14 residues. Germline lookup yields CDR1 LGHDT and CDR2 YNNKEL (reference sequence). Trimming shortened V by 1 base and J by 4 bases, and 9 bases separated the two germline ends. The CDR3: CASSQAQGPDTQYF. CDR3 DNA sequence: TGTGCCAGCAGCCAAGCACAGGGCCCAGATACGCAGTATTTT.

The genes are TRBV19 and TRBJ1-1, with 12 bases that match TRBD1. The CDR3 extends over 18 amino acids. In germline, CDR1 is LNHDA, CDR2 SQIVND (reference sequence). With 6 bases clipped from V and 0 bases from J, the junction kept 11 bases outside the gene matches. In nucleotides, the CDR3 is TGTGCCAGTAGCAGAGGGACAGGGGGCATCTCACTGAACACTGAAGCTTTCTTT. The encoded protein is CASSRGTGGISLNTEAFF.

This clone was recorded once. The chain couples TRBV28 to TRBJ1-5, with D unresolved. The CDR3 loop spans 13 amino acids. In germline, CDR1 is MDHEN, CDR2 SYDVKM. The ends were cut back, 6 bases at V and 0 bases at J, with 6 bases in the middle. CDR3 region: CASRRDSNQPQHF. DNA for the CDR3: TGTGCCAGCAGACGGGATAGCAATCAGCCCCAGCATTTT.

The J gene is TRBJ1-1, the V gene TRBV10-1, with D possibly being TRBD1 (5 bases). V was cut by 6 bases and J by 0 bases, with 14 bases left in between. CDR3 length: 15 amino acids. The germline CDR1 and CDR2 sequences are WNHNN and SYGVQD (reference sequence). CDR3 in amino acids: CASRQAFGMNTEAFF. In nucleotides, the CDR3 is TGCGCCAGCAGACAGGCCTTCGGTATGAACACTGAAGCTTTCTTT.

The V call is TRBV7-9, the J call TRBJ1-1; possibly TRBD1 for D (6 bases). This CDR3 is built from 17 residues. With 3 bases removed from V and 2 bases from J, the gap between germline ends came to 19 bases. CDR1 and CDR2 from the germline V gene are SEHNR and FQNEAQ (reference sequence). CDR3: CASSFLPYRVSNTEAFF. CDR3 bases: TGTGCCAGCAGCTTTCTCCCGTACAGGGTGTCAAACACTGAAGCTTTCTTT. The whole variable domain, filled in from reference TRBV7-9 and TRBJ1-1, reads DTGVSQNPRHKITKRGQNVTFRCDPISEHNRLYWYRQTLGQGPEFLTYFQNEAQLEKSRLLSDRFSAERPKGSFSTLEIQRTEQGDSAMYLCASSFLPYRVSNTEAFFGQGTRLTVV.

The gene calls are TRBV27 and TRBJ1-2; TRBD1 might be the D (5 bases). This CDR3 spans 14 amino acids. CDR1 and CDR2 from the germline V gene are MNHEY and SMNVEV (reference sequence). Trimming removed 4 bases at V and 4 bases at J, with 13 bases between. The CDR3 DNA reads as TGTGCCAGCAGTTCAGGCCAGGGCCCCTATGGCTACACCTTC. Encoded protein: CASSSGQGPYGYTF.

CDR3 region: CASSLDPGRVGGYTF. The CDR3, as DNA: TGTGCCAGCAGCTTAGATCCGGGCAGGGTGGGTGGCTACACCTTC. The chain recombines TRBV7-9 with TRBJ1-2, with D perhaps TRBD1 (5 bases). The CDR3 extends over 15 amino acids. Germline assignment: CDR1 SEHNR and CDR2 FQNEAQ (reference sequence). The ends were cut back, 1 base at V and 7 bases at J, with 16 bases in the middle.

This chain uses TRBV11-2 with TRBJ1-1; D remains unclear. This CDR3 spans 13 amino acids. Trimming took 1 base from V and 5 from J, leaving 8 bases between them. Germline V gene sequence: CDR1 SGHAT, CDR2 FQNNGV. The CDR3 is CASSLVSATEAFF. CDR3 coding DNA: TGTGCCAGCAGCTTAGTCAGTGCTACTGAAGCTTTCTTT. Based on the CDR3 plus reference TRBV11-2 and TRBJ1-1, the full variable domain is EAGVAQSPRYKIIEKRQSVAFWCNPISGHATLYWYQQILGQGPKLLIQFQNNGVVDDSQLPKDRFSAERLKGVDSTLKIQPAKLEDSAVYLCASSLVSATEAFFGQGTRLTVV.